The sequence of this TCR beta chain was determined in a study of CD8 T cells in ankylosing spondylitis. Study-level findings and limits: With a CD8+ phenotype, disease-linked clones were relatively rare in peripheral blood. Earlier work had already found some motif variants in reactive arthritis synovial fluid and blood. The authors reported significant enrichment of disease-linked clones in matched ankylosing spondylitis synovial fluid.

Regarding this clonotype: Its specificity is not known.

Making use of molecular barcodes, quantitative 5'-RACE generated TCR beta libraries. TCRdb re-analysed the 5' RACE reads in MiXCR, keeping a single row per CDR3 protein. The sample carries around 330,000 distinct CDR3 sequences, 11% recorded once. The CDR3 covers 13 residues. V was shortened by 5 bases and J by 4 bases, with 11 bases between the two germline ends. Per the germline V gene, CDR1 is SGHVS and CDR2 is FQNEAQ. The sample comprised blood, either unsorted or a sorted T cell fraction (not recorded which). The chain links TRBV7-8 to TRBJ1-1, with D uncertain. The TCR comes from a female donor with ankylosing spondylitis or in good health (not recorded which). CDR3: CASSPAGSTEAFF. CDR3 sequence (DNA): TGTGCCAGCAGCCCAGCGGGGAGCACTGAAGCTTTCTTT. Looking up the rest from reference TRBV7-8 and TRBJ1-1 gives the full variable domain: GAGVSQSPRYKVAKRGQDVALRCDPISGHVSLFWYQQALGQGPEFLTYFQNEAQLDKSGLPSDRFFAERPEGSVSTLKIQRTQQEDSAVYLCASSPAGSTEAFFGQGTRLTVV.